This T cell receptor beta chain was sequenced in a study of cytomegalovirus exposure and HLA in healthy donors. Study-wide findings and caveats: Another analysis was done later, and it associated approximately 15,000 TCR beta sequences with HLA alleles at 0.05 false discovery rate. Sequence variants that were highly shared formed a cluster that was likely a sequencing artifact.

On this clone: Its antigen is not known.

Germline-derived CDR1 and CDR2 are LGHNA and YSLEER. The CDR3 is 14 residues long. V was clipped by 1 base and J by 4 bases, with 8 bases between them. Amplification used 60 Vbeta primers and 13 Jbeta primers. Assay: immunoSEQ multiplex PCR; the TCRdb copy retains only in-frame clones and omits some. This sample carries under 150,000 clones, 81% of them seen once, and the ten largest clones take about 2%. Sequencing was carried out using PBMCs. The origin of this receptor is a man between 18 and 35 years old in good health and CMV-seronegative. This sequence joins TRBV4-3 and TRBJ2-1; tentatively, D is TRBD2 (5 bases). CDR3 nucleotides: TGCGCCAGCAGCCAAGGACGGACTTACAATGAGCAGTTCTTC. It yields the protein CASSQGRTYNEQFF.